What follows is one TCR beta chain and its context. Its target is unknown. This entry is derived from a study of shared clonotypes between healthy human individuals. About the study: Plates per donor: three CD4 naive, three CD4 memory, two CD8 naive, one CD8 memory.

Study-level points and caveats: Researchers found naive subsets generally carried larger estimated richness than memory subsets. Enrolling few donors narrowed the genetic and exposure-history diversity that was represented.

The CDR3 loop spans 13 amino acids. Germline V gives CDR1 MNHEY, CDR2 SVGAGI. V lost 5 bases to trimming and J lost 7 bases, with 11 bases between them. Researchers ran the assay at a deep level. Profiling relied on immunoSEQ multiplex PCR, and the TCRdb table lists in-frame clones only, not all of them. Among about 670,000 clones, approximately 79% were seen once, and the ten largest hold roughly 1.8%. The sequence came from a woman aged 25 to 45 in good health. The J gene is TRBJ2-2, the V gene TRBV6-5; D not resolved. The sample comprised memory CD4+ T cells sorted from blood. The sample's subset: CD45RA-negative fraction. The CDR3 loop is CASSTRTVGELFF. The CDR3 nucleotides read TGTGCCAGCAGTACCCGGACCGTCGGGGAGCTGTTTTTT.